This record concerns one TCR beta chain sequence. CDR1 is SGHDT, CDR2 YYEEEE, per germline. This CDR3 has 14 residues. The ends were cut back, 2 bases at V and 7 bases at J, with 10 bases in the middle. The method was immunoSEQ multiplex PCR; TCRdb's version includes in-frame clones alone and lacks a portion of them. Counted here are 200,000 to 250,000 clones, around 80% occurring once; the ten biggest clones make up around 1.8%. This entry comes from a study of blood T cell repertoires in COVID-19. Looking at the study overall: Sites across the United States, Italy and Spain contributed samples from acute and convalescent COVID-19.

The TCR was taken from a man in his 60s who had recovered from COVID-19. The specimen was PBMCs or T cells enriched from blood (not recorded which). The chain links TRBV5-6 to TRBJ1-6, with a possible D match to TRBD1 (5 bases). CDR3 DNA: TGTGCCAGCAGCTTTTGGGGCCTGAATTCACCCCTCCACTTT. It yields the protein CASSFWGLNSPLHF. The whole variable domain, remainder taken from reference TRBV5-6 and TRBJ1-6, is DAGVTQSPTHLIKTRGQQVTLRCSPKSGHDTVSWYQQALGQGPQFIFQYYEEEERQRGNFPDRFSGHQFPNYSSELNVNALLLGDSALYLCASSFWGLNSPLHFGNGTRLTVT.